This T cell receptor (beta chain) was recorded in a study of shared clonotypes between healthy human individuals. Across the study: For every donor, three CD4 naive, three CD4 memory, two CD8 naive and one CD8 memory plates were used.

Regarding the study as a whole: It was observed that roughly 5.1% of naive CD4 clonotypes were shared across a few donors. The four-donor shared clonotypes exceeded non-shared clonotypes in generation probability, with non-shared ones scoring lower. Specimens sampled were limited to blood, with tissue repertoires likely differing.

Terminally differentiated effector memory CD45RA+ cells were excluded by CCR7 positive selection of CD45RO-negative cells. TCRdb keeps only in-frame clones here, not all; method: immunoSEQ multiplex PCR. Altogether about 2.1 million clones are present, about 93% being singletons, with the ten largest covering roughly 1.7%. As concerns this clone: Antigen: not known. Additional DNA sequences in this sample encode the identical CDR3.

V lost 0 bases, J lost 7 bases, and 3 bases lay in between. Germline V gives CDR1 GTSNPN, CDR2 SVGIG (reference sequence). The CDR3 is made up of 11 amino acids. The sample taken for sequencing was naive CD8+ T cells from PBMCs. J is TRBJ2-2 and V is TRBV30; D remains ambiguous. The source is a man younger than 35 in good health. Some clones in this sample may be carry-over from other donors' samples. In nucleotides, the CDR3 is TGTGCCTGGAGTGTAGGCGGGGAGCTGTTTTTT. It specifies CAWSVGGELFF.